This T cell receptor (beta chain) derives from a study of T cell repertoires in cytomegalovirus infection. The wider study: Both a matching HLA type and CMV infection were indicated by public TCR beta signatures.

TCRdb reanalysed the reads using MiXCR and keeps one entry per CDR3 protein. Of almost 300,000 distinct CDR3 sequences listed, 8% to 10% are singletons. Germline CDR1 is SGHVS and CDR2 is FNYEAQ. Deletions cut 5 bases from V and 1 base from J, with 8 bases between. CDR3 size: 13 residues. The sample holds many counts of this clonotype. Its specificity is unknown. Regarding the study as a whole: Based on cumulative public TCR beta family frequency, carriers of CMV plus the relevant HLA were identified. The ex vivo response was dominated by HLA-C-restricted CMV-specific TCR beta clonotypes.

The sequencing sample was made of PBMCs. The sequence was obtained from a human donor in good health (CMV status not recorded). Some clones in this sample may be carry-over from other donors' samples. This chain connects TRBV7-6 to TRBJ1-1, with D possibly TRBD1 on 5 matching bases. CDR3: CASSTGQNTEAFF. As DNA, the CDR3 is TGTGCCAGCAGCACCGGACAGAACACTGAAGCTTTCTTT.